The 14 T cell receptor beta chains below come from one sample, sequenced in a study of T cell responses to AZD1222 COVID-19 vaccine. Assay: immunoSEQ multiplex PCR; the TCRdb copy retains only in-frame clones and omits some. The sample has about 140,000 clones; just under 95% are singletons. This specimen was peripheral blood, taken after recovery from COVID-19. These receptors originate from an adult who had recovered from COVID-19.

V gene TRBV5-1 combines with J gene TRBJ2-6, with 7 bases aligning to TRBD1. Germline CDR1 SGHRS, CDR2 YFSETQ. V shed 5 bases, J shed 4 bases, and the junction held 6 bases outside the gene matches. The CDR3 loop spans 15 amino acids. CDR3 sequence reads: CASRQTGTGANVLTF. DNA for the CDR3: TGCGCCAGCAGGCAGACAGGGACCGGGGCCAACGTCCTGACTTTC.

The chain combines TRBV6-5 with TRBJ2-2; 8 nucleotides line up with TRBD2. The ends lost 7 bases at V and 4 bases at J; junction bases unmatched: 8. The V gene's germline CDR1 is MNHEY and CDR2 SVGAGI. The CDR3 extends over 15 amino acids. The CDR3 DNA sequence: TGTGCCAGCACCGGAGCGGGAGAGGGCACCGGGGAGCTGTTTTTT. Protein sequence: CASTGAGEGTGELFF.

The chain links TRBV5-8 to TRBJ1-3; D call uncertain. Trimming shortened V by 0 bases and J by 0 bases, and 10 bases separated the two germline ends. Germline CDR1 is SGHTS and CDR2 is YDEGEE. The CDR3 spans 16 residues. CDR3 coding DNA: TGTGCCAGCAGCTTGGGTAGCTGGAGCTCTGGAAACACCATATATTTT. Amino acids: CASSLGSWSSGNTIYF.

This sequence joins TRBV7-9 and TRBJ2-7; D call uncertain. Deletions cut 0 bases from V and 2 bases from J, with 14 bases between. The CDR3 length is 16 residues. Germline V CDR1 and CDR2: SEHNR, FQNEAQ (reference sequence). The CDR3 DNA sequence: TGTGCCAGCAGCTTAGCGACTGCTAGTCCGGCCTACGAGCAGTACTTC. It yields the protein CASSLATASPAYEQYF.

This chain connects TRBV7-2 to TRBJ2-7, with 11 bases that match TRBD2. Germline V CDR1 and CDR2: SGHTA, FQGNSA. This CDR3 is built from 16 residues. J gave up 2 bases and V 5 bases, and 8 bases lay outside the gene matches. The CDR3 spells CASSTPGLADPYEQYF. Written as DNA, the CDR3 is TGTGCCAGCAGCACCCCGGGACTAGCGGACCCCTACGAGCAGTACTTC.

The rearrangement uses TRBV10-3 and TRBJ1-5, with 7 bases that match TRBD1. Germline V CDR1 and CDR2: ENHRY, SYGVKD. CDR3 length: 16 residues. J gave up 7 bases and V 3 bases, and 12 bases lay outside the gene matches. CDR3 bases: TGTGCCATCAGTGAAAACCGGGACAGTGGCACCCAGCCCCAGCATTTT. Translating gives CAISENRDSGTQPQHF.

The chain is built from TRBV10-3 and TRBJ2-3; 13 nucleotides match TRBD2. This CDR3 is 19 amino acids long. The V segment lost 3 bases and the J segment 3 bases; nucleotides outside the gene matches: 12. The germline V gene has CDR1 ENHRY and CDR2 SYGVKD. This CDR3 is CAISDPGGLAGSGTDTQYF. The CDR3 DNA is TGTGCCATCAGTGACCCCGGGGGACTAGCGGGATCGGGTACAGATACGCAGTATTTT.

The chain has TRBV5-4 and TRBJ2-7; D may be TRBD1 (6 bases). The CDR3 has 17 residues. With 4 bases removed from V and 3 bases from J, the gap between germline ends came to 23 bases. Germline values: CDR1 SGHNT, CDR2 YYREEE (reference sequence). As DNA, the CDR3 is TGTGCCAGCAGCCTAAACACCAAAAGGGGGTCTAACTACGAGCAGTACTTC. Translation: CASSLNTKRGSNYEQYF.

The chain couples TRBV5-3 to TRBJ1-2; perhaps TRBD1 as D (5 bases). TRBV5-3 is known as an ORF, though its function is uncertain. Deletions cut 0 bases from V and 5 bases from J, with 20 bases between. The CDR3 loop spans 17 amino acids. The CDR3 loop is CARSLGPLRGPKYGYTF. In nucleotides, the CDR3 is TGTGCCAGAAGCTTGGGCCCACTTCGGGGACCGAAATATGGCTACACCTTC.

The rearrangement links TRBV30 to TRBJ1-5; 10 bases map to TRBD1. The CDR3 runs 15 residues. Germline V CDR1 and CDR2: GTSNPN, SVGIG (reference sequence). V dropped 5 bases and J dropped 5; count of bases not matched to a gene: 9. Here the CDR3 DNA reads TGTGCCTGGGACAGGGGGCCTACCTACGATCAGCCCCAGCATTTT. Translating gives CAWDRGPTYDQPQHF. The full variable domain, rest sourced from reference TRBV30 and TRBJ1-5, is SQTIHQWPATLVQPVGSPLSLECTVEGTSNPNLYWYRQAAGRGLQLLFYSVGIGQISSEVPQNLSASRPQDRQFILSSKKLLLSDSGFYLCAWDRGPTYDQPQHFGDGTRLSIL.

The V gene is TRBV6-5, the J gene TRBJ1-2; D possibly corresponds to TRBD1 (6 bases). The CDR3 consists of 14 residues. Germline V lookup: CDR1 MNHEY, CDR2 SVGAGI. Trimming removed 6 bases at V and 4 bases at J, with 15 bases between. CDR3 sequence reads: CASSNRGATYGYTF. The CDR3 bases are TGTGCCAGCAGCAACCGGGGGGCGACCTATGGCTACACCTTC.

The chain uses TRBV10-1 and TRBJ2-3, with 11 bases matching TRBD2. CDR1 is WNHNN, CDR2 SYGVQD, per germline (reference sequence). Trimming at V came to 4 bases and at J to 2 bases, leaving 5 bases not matched to a gene. The CDR3 sequence is 16 residues long. The chain's CDR3 is CASSGTSGYFTDTQYF. CDR3 coding DNA: TGCGCCAGCAGTGGGACTAGCGGGTATTTCACAGATACGCAGTATTTT.

The J gene is TRBJ2-1, the V gene TRBV3-1 (or the pseudogene TRBV3-2); no clear D. Trimming cost V 2 bases and J 8 bases, with 19 bases left between them. Germline lookup yields CDR1 LGHDT and CDR2 YNNKEL (reference sequence). The CDR3 is 16 amino acids. CDR3 in amino acids: CASSQKARTTPDEQFF. CDR3 bases: TGTGCCAGCAGCCAAAAGGCCAGAACAACCCCCGATGAGCAGTTCTTC.

The CDR3 spells CASSFPGLAGGYDTGELFF. The CDR3 DNA is TGTGCCAGCAGCTTCCCGGGACTAGCGGGAGGTTACGACACCGGGGAGCTGTTTTTT. This chain links TRBV7-8 with TRBJ2-2; 15 bases are a match to TRBD2. The V and J ends lost 3 bases and 3 bases, in that order; junction bases with no gene match: 8. This CDR3 comprises 19 residues. From germline, CDR1 is SGHVS and CDR2 FQNEAQ.